The rows below give T cell receptor beta chains drawn from one sample of a study of blood T cells in healthy people across ages. One entry per CDR3 protein results from TCRdb running MiXCR on the 5' RACE reads. The sample lists about 930,000 distinct CDR3 sequences, around 29% occurring once. This same sample was also part of a study on T cells of mothers and their children.

Sequenced input: blood. The receptor set was obtained from a woman in her thirties or forties in good health. Each CDR3 is given with its conserved first and last residue. Fields, in order: clone size, V gene, D gene, J gene, CDR3 protein, CDR3 DNA. A D gene is named only where the DNA matches it firmly. Size is stated for part of the rows, as once, few or many counts, or as a class when the clone is expanded.

clone_size: .
v_call: TRBV6-5
d_call: .
j_call: TRBJ1-2
cdr3_aa: CASSYAGPGLEGYTF
cdr3_nt: TGTGCCAGCAGTTACGCCGGACCGGGCCTTGAGGGCTACACCTTC

clone_size: .
v_call: TRBV20-1
d_call: TRBD1
j_call: TRBJ1-5
cdr3_aa: CSARERDRGNQPQHF
cdr3_nt: TGCAGTGCTAGAGAACGGGACAGAGGGAATCAGCCCCAGCATTTT

clone_size: .
v_call: TRBV20-1
d_call: TRBD2
j_call: TRBJ2-1
cdr3_aa: CSARALLAGTDNEQFF
cdr3_nt: TGCAGTGCTAGAGCCCTGCTAGCGGGGACAGACAATGAGCAGTTCTTC

clone_size: .
v_call: TRBV7-2
d_call: .
j_call: TRBJ2-6
cdr3_aa: CASSLLAVGTGANVLTF
cdr3_nt: TGTGCCAGCAGCTTATTGGCAGTCGGCACTGGGGCCAACGTCCTGACTTTC

clone_size: .
v_call: TRBV7-9
d_call: .
j_call: TRBJ1-2
cdr3_aa: CASSPAGYTF
cdr3_nt: TGTGCCAGCAGCCCCGCGGGCTACACCTTC

clone_size: many
v_call: TRBV7-9
d_call: .
j_call: TRBJ1-2
cdr3_aa: CASSLTGLGYTF
cdr3_nt: TGTGCCAGCAGCTTAACGGGGTTGGGCTACACCTTC

clone_size: .
v_call: TRBV20-1
d_call: .
j_call: TRBJ2-3
cdr3_aa: CSASLARGPQGTQYF
cdr3_nt: TGCAGTGCTAGCCTCGCGCGGGGGCCCCAGGGGACGCAGTATTTT

clone_size: many
v_call: TRBV5-5
d_call: TRBD1
j_call: TRBJ2-1
cdr3_aa: CASSLGGQSSYNEQFF
cdr3_nt: TGTGCCAGCAGCTTGGGGGGACAGAGCTCCTACAATGAGCAGTTCTTC

clone_size: many
v_call: TRBV6-2/TRBV6-3
d_call: .
j_call: TRBJ2-7
cdr3_aa: CASSYSNGGYEQYF
cdr3_nt: TGTGCCAGCAGTTACTCGAACGGAGGCTACGAGCAGTACTTC

clone_size: few
v_call: TRBV20-1
d_call: TRBD2
j_call: TRBJ2-1
cdr3_aa: CSASDSLAGDHNEQFF
cdr3_nt: TGCAGTGCTAGTGACAGTCTAGCGGGGGACCACAATGAGCAGTTCTTC

clone_size: many
v_call: TRBV12-3/TRBV12-4
d_call: .
j_call: TRBJ1-5
cdr3_aa: CASSRGQGSNQPQHF
cdr3_nt: TGTGCCAGCAGCCGAGGACAAGGAAGCAATCAGCCCCAGCATTTT

clone_size: .
v_call: TRBV7-3
d_call: TRBD2
j_call: TRBJ2-6
cdr3_aa: CASSRRGLAPGTGANVRTF
cdr3_nt: TGTGCCAGCAGCCGGCGGGGACTAGCTCCTGGTACAGGGGCCAACGTCCGGACTTTC

clone_size: .
v_call: TRBV11-1
d_call: .
j_call: TRBJ2-2
cdr3_aa: CASSAPLGELFF
cdr3_nt: TGTGCCAGCAGCGCCCCTCTCGGGGAGCTGTTTTTT

clone_size: many
v_call: TRBV7-2
d_call: TRBD2
j_call: TRBJ2-7
cdr3_aa: CASSPGGSGGSHEQYF
cdr3_nt: TGTGCCAGCAGCCCAGGTGGTAGCGGGGGGTCCCACGAGCAGTACTTC

clone_size: few
v_call: TRBV7-9
d_call: TRBD1
j_call: TRBJ2-5
cdr3_aa: CASSIHGQGAREQYF
cdr3_nt: TGTGCCAGCAGCATCCACGGACAGGGGGCGCGGGAGCAGTACTTC

clone_size: many
v_call: TRBV20-1
d_call: TRBD2
j_call: TRBJ2-4
cdr3_aa: CSARDRDGTSVLNIQYF
cdr3_nt: TGCAGTGCTAGAGATCGGGATGGGACTAGCGTCTTGAACATTCAGTACTTC

clone_size: many
v_call: TRBV28
d_call: .
j_call: TRBJ2-1
cdr3_aa: CASSFGSINEQFF
cdr3_nt: TGTGCCAGCAGTTTTGGGTCCATCAATGAGCAGTTCTTC

clone_size: .
v_call: TRBV18
d_call: TRBD1
j_call: TRBJ1-6
cdr3_aa: CASSPATGQGTNSPLHF
cdr3_nt: TGTGCCAGCTCACCTGCGACAGGACAGGGGACTAATTCACCCCTCCACTTT

clone_size: many
v_call: TRBV5-1
d_call: .
j_call: TRBJ1-2
cdr3_aa: CASSLDTGNYGYTF
cdr3_nt: TGCGCCAGCAGCTTGGATACGGGGAACTATGGCTACACCTTC

clone_size: many
v_call: TRBV29-1
d_call: .
j_call: TRBJ2-4
cdr3_aa: CSAIPQVWKNIQYF
cdr3_nt: TGCAGCGCAATACCACAGGTTTGGAAAAACATTCAGTACTTC

clone_size: .
v_call: TRBV20-1
d_call: TRBD1
j_call: TRBJ1-2
cdr3_aa: CSASTRGQGEGYDYTF
cdr3_nt: TGCAGTGCTAGCACGCGAGGACAGGGGGAAGGCTATGACTACACCTTC

clone_size: .
v_call: TRBV2
d_call: .
j_call: TRBJ1-6
cdr3_aa: CASVTLEGNSPLHF
cdr3_nt: TGTGCCAGCGTCACCTTGGAGGGGAATTCACCCCTCCACTTT

clone_size: few
v_call: TRBV28
d_call: TRBD1
j_call: TRBJ2-7
cdr3_aa: CASSLPGQGRSYEQYF
cdr3_nt: TGTGCCAGCAGTCTACCTGGACAGGGCCGCTCCTACGAGCAGTACTTC

clone_size: few
v_call: TRBV20-1
d_call: .
j_call: TRBJ2-7
cdr3_aa: CSASPEGITDPYEQYF
cdr3_nt: TGCAGTGCTAGTCCGGAAGGGATAACGGACCCCTACGAGCAGTACTTC

clone_size: many
v_call: TRBV6-5
d_call: TRBD2
j_call: TRBJ2-5
cdr3_aa: CASSFSGEQETQYF
cdr3_nt: TGTGCCAGCAGTTTTAGCGGGGAGCAAGAGACCCAGTACTTC

clone_size: .
v_call: TRBV12-3/TRBV12-4
d_call: TRBD2
j_call: TRBJ2-3
cdr3_aa: CASRPGLAADAQYF
cdr3_nt: TGTGCCAGCAGGCCGGGACTAGCGGCAGATGCGCAGTATTTT

clone_size: .
v_call: TRBV24-1
d_call: TRBD2
j_call: TRBJ2-5
cdr3_aa: CATSDRSGTSGKGTQYF
cdr3_nt: TGTGCCACCAGTGACCGCTCCGGGACTAGCGGTAAAGGGACCCAGTACTTC

clone_size: .
v_call: TRBV7-6
d_call: .
j_call: TRBJ2-5
cdr3_aa: CASSPWTEASTQYF
cdr3_nt: TGTGCCAGCAGCCCCTGGACAGAGGCCTCTACCCAGTACTTC

clone_size: .
v_call: TRBV7-9
d_call: .
j_call: TRBJ2-7
cdr3_aa: CASSFRVAIQPYEQYF
cdr3_nt: TGTGCCAGCAGCTTCCGGGTTGCCATCCAGCCCTACGAGCAGTACTTC

clone_size: many
v_call: TRBV20-1
d_call: .
j_call: TRBJ2-7
cdr3_aa: CSATRDNSYEQYF
cdr3_nt: TGCAGTGCTACCCGGGACAACTCCTACGAGCAGTACTTC

clone_size: .
v_call: TRBV7-2
d_call: TRBD1
j_call: TRBJ1-2
cdr3_aa: CASSSSTGLVNGYTF
cdr3_nt: TGTGCCAGCAGCTCCTCGACAGGGTTGGTGAATGGCTACACCTTC

clone_size: few
v_call: TRBV28
d_call: .
j_call: TRBJ1-5
cdr3_aa: CASSLDGASNQPQHF
cdr3_nt: TGTGCCAGCAGTTTAGACGGGGCGAGCAATCAGCCCCAGCATTTT

clone_size: few
v_call: TRBV7-9
d_call: TRBD2
j_call: TRBJ2-3
cdr3_aa: CASSSSREGPDTQYF
cdr3_nt: TGTGCCAGCAGCTCTTCCAGGGAGGGCCCAGATACGCAGTATTTT

clone_size: .
v_call: TRBV6-6
d_call: .
j_call: TRBJ2-1
cdr3_aa: CASSPIFRSEQFF
cdr3_nt: TGTGCCAGCAGCCCGATTTTCAGGTCTGAGCAGTTCTTC

clone_size: few
v_call: TRBV29-1
d_call: .
j_call: TRBJ2-3
cdr3_aa: CSVEDLIATADTQYF
cdr3_nt: TGCAGCGTTGAAGATCTTATTGCAACGGCAGATACGCAGTATTTT

clone_size: many
v_call: TRBV7-9
d_call: TRBD1
j_call: TRBJ2-7
cdr3_aa: CASSLSGQSYEQYF
cdr3_nt: TGCGCCAGCAGCTTGTCGGGACAGTCCTACGAGCAGTACTTC

clone_size: .
v_call: TRBV3-1
d_call: .
j_call: TRBJ1-1
cdr3_aa: CASSQGGFNAEAFF
cdr3_nt: TGTGCCAGCAGCCAAGGGGGGTTCAACGCTGAAGCTTTCTTT

clone_size: few
v_call: TRBV5-1
d_call: .
j_call: TRBJ1-4
cdr3_aa: CASSFISGQVNEKLFF
cdr3_nt: TGCGCCAGCAGCTTTATTTCCGGTCAGGTTAATGAAAAACTGTTTTTT

clone_size: .
v_call: TRBV5-1
d_call: TRBD1
j_call: TRBJ1-2
cdr3_aa: CASSSLDRTQYTF
cdr3_nt: TGCGCCAGCAGCTCCTTGGACAGGACCCAATACACCTTC

clone_size: few
v_call: TRBV7-9
d_call: TRBD2
j_call: TRBJ2-1
cdr3_aa: CASSLGLAANEQFF
cdr3_nt: TGTGCCAGCAGCTTAGGACTAGCGGCCAATGAGCAGTTCTTC

clone_size: many
v_call: TRBV7-3
d_call: .
j_call: TRBJ2-7
cdr3_aa: CASSLQRAPRYEQYF
cdr3_nt: TGTGCCAGCAGCTTACAGAGGGCCCCAAGGTACGAGCAGTACTTC

clone_size: once
v_call: TRBV13
d_call: TRBD2
j_call: TRBJ2-7
cdr3_aa: CASSPRGTSGTCEQYF
cdr3_nt: TGTGCCAGCAGCCCTAGAGGGACTAGCGGGACCTGCGAGCAGTACTTC

clone_size: few
v_call: TRBV7-2
d_call: TRBD1
j_call: TRBJ2-1
cdr3_aa: CASSLRPTGLTGNEQFF
cdr3_nt: TGTGCCAGCAGCCTCAGACCGACAGGGTTGACGGGTAATGAGCAGTTCTTC

clone_size: .
v_call: TRBV11-1
d_call: .
j_call: TRBJ1-1
cdr3_aa: CASRMTLVVAEAFF
cdr3_nt: TGTGCCAGCAGGATGACCTTGGTGGTCGCTGAAGCTTTCTTT

clone_size: .
v_call: TRBV18
d_call: TRBD1
j_call: TRBJ1-5
cdr3_aa: CASSGTATQPQHF
cdr3_nt: TGTGCCAGCTCAGGGACAGCGACTCAGCCCCAGCATTTT

clone_size: many
v_call: TRBV9
d_call: TRBD1
j_call: TRBJ2-5
cdr3_aa: CASSAGTGYQETQYF
cdr3_nt: TGTGCCAGCAGCGCAGGGACAGGGTACCAAGAGACCCAGTACTTC

clone_size: many
v_call: TRBV12-3/TRBV12-4
d_call: TRBD2
j_call: TRBJ2-7
cdr3_aa: CASSPALGAGAPYEQYF
cdr3_nt: TGTGCCAGCAGTCCTGCCCTGGGAGCGGGGGCTCCCTACGAGCAGTACTTC

clone_size: .
v_call: TRBV30
d_call: TRBD1
j_call: TRBJ2-7
cdr3_aa: CAWSRDSSYEQYF
cdr3_nt: TGTGCCTGGAGTCGGGACAGTTCCTACGAGCAGTACTTC

clone_size: few
v_call: TRBV20-1
d_call: .
j_call: TRBJ1-5
cdr3_aa: CSARDNRGLQPQHF
cdr3_nt: TGCAGTGCTAGAGATAATAGGGGACTTCAGCCCCAGCATTTT

clone_size: few
v_call: TRBV18
d_call: .
j_call: TRBJ1-4
cdr3_aa: CASSPELDPGGEKLFF
cdr3_nt: TGTGCCAGCTCCCCCGAATTGGACCCCGGAGGTGAAAAACTGTTTTTT

clone_size: many
v_call: TRBV27
d_call: .
j_call: TRBJ2-7
cdr3_aa: CASSLRWAGPYEQYF
cdr3_nt: TGTGCCAGCAGTTTACGCTGGGCAGGGCCTTACGAGCAGTACTTC

clone_size: .
v_call: TRBV5-1
d_call: .
j_call: TRBJ2-7
cdr3_aa: CASSLDGGKTYEQYF
cdr3_nt: TGCGCCAGCAGCTTGGATGGGGGGAAGACCTACGAGCAGTACTTC

clone_size: .
v_call: TRBV4-3
d_call: TRBD1
j_call: TRBJ1-4
cdr3_aa: CASSQEAGGSEKLFF
cdr3_nt: TGCGCCAGCAGCCAAGAGGCAGGGGGCAGTGAAAAACTGTTTTTT